A selection of T cell receptor beta chains follows, all from one sample in a study of shared clonotypes between healthy human individuals. Profiled with immunoSEQ multiplex PCR; TCRdb holds only in-frame clones, not every one. The table lists about 380,000 clones, 96% of them singletons. Sequences were obtained from memory CD8+ T cells sorted from blood. The receptors originated from a man aged 25 to 40 in good health. CDR3s include the opening cysteine and the closing phenylalanine or tryptophan. The order of the fields is clone size, V gene, D gene, J gene, CDR3 protein, CDR3 DNA. The D gene is left open where the match is weak. Clone size is stated in some rows and not others, as once, few, many or a class when expanded.

abundance: -; v_gene: TRBV7-2; d_gene: TRBD2; j_gene: TRBJ2-3; CDR3aa: CASSLPARLAATFTDTQYF; CDR3nt: TGTGCCAGCAGCTTACCGGCTCGACTAGCGGCAACTTTCACAGATACGCAGTATTTT
abundance: -; v_gene: TRBV5-6; d_gene: TRBD1; j_gene: TRBJ2-1; CDR3aa: CASSLRPTGSSSYNEQFF; CDR3nt: TGTGCCAGCAGCTTGCGCCCGACAGGGTCAAGCTCCTACAATGAGCAGTTCTTC
abundance: -; v_gene: TRBV30; d_gene: -; j_gene: TRBJ2-7; CDR3aa: CAWSWGAAYEQYF; CDR3nt: TGTGCCTGGAGTTGGGGGGCGGCCTACGAGCAGTACTTC
abundance: -; v_gene: TRBV6-6; d_gene: -; j_gene: TRBJ1-1; CDR3aa: CASSYRSGGNTEAFF; CDR3nt: TGTGCCAGCAGTTACCGCTCCGGGGGGAACACTGAAGCTTTCTTT
abundance: -; v_gene: TRBV10-1; d_gene: TRBD2; j_gene: TRBJ2-1; CDR3aa: CASSETSVHEQFF; CDR3nt: TGCGCCAGCAGTGAGACTAGCGTCCATGAGCAGTTCTTC
abundance: -; v_gene: TRBV13; d_gene: -; j_gene: TRBJ1-1; CDR3aa: CASSLEAGPTEAFF; CDR3nt: TGTGCCAGCAGCTTAGAGGCAGGCCCCACTGAAGCTTTCTTT
abundance: -; v_gene: TRBV5-1; d_gene: -; j_gene: TRBJ2-5; CDR3aa: CASSLGSVQETQYF; CDR3nt: TGCGCCAGCAGCTTGGGTAGCGTACAAGAGACCCAGTACTTC
abundance: -; v_gene: TRBV10-3; d_gene: -; j_gene: TRBJ1-2; CDR3aa: CAIMGNSNYGYTF; CDR3nt: TGTGCCATCATGGGGAACTCTAACTATGGCTACACCTTC
abundance: -; v_gene: TRBV9; d_gene: TRBD1; j_gene: TRBJ1-5; CDR3aa: CASSPTGGNQPQHF; CDR3nt: TGTGCCAGCAGCCCCACAGGGGGCAATCAGCCCCAGCATTTT
abundance: -; v_gene: TRBV6-6; d_gene: -; j_gene: TRBJ2-7; CDR3aa: CASQGPLPYEQYF; CDR3nt: TGTGCCAGTCAGGGGCCCCTACCCTACGAGCAGTACTTC
abundance: -; v_gene: TRBV11-2; d_gene: TRBD1; j_gene: TRBJ2-7; CDR3aa: CASTAWQGAVEQYF; CDR3nt: TGTGCCAGCACAGCCTGGCAGGGGGCAGTCGAGCAGTACTTC
abundance: -; v_gene: TRBV4-1; d_gene: TRBD2; j_gene: TRBJ2-5; CDR3aa: CASSQHPGLAKKTQYF; CDR3nt: TGCGCCAGCAGCCAGCACCCGGGACTAGCGAAGAAGACCCAGTACTTC
abundance: -; v_gene: TRBV14; d_gene: TRBD1; j_gene: TRBJ1-5; CDR3aa: CASSRPTGEMSQPQHF; CDR3nt: TGTGCCAGCAGCCGTCCCACAGGGGAGATGAGTCAGCCCCAGCATTTT
abundance: -; v_gene: TRBV4-1; d_gene: -; j_gene: TRBJ1-1; CDR3aa: CASSQGEGPRTENTEAFF; CDR3nt: TGCGCCAGCAGCCAAGGAGAGGGGCCCCGGACAGAAAACACTGAAGCTTTCTTT
abundance: -; v_gene: TRBV5-1; d_gene: TRBD1; j_gene: TRBJ2-7; CDR3aa: CASSTTGEDSYEQYF; CDR3nt: TGCGCCAGCAGCACGACAGGGGAAGACTCCTACGAGCAGTACTTC
abundance: -; v_gene: TRBV7-2; d_gene: -; j_gene: TRBJ1-2; CDR3aa: CASSFDGYGYTF; CDR3nt: TGTGCCAGCAGCTTTGACGGGTACGGCTACACCTTC
abundance: -; v_gene: TRBV27; d_gene: -; j_gene: TRBJ2-7; CDR3aa: CASSLSGQSYEQYF; CDR3nt: TGTGCCAGCAGTTTATCGGGTCAGTCTTACGAGCAGTACTTC
abundance: -; v_gene: TRBV5-4; d_gene: -; j_gene: TRBJ2-5; CDR3aa: CASSRNGEEETQYF; CDR3nt: TGTGCCAGCAGCCGGAACGGGGAGGAGGAGACCCAGTACTTC
abundance: -; v_gene: TRBV7-3; d_gene: -; j_gene: TRBJ2-2; CDR3aa: CASSLGTNTGELFF; CDR3nt: TGTGCCAGCAGCTTGGGTACGAACACCGGGGAGCTGTTTTTT
abundance: -; v_gene: TRBV28; d_gene: TRBD1; j_gene: TRBJ1-2; CDR3aa: CASSRQGTYGYTF; CDR3nt: TGTGCCAGCAGCCGACAGGGGACCTATGGCTACACCTTC
abundance: once; v_gene: TRBV10-3; d_gene: -; j_gene: TRBJ2-3; CDR3aa: CASMGTDTQYF; CDR3nt: TGTGCCTCCATGGGCACAGATACGCAGTATTTT
abundance: -; v_gene: TRBV28; d_gene: -; j_gene: TRBJ1-1; CDR3aa: CASSLVGTEAFF; CDR3nt: TGTGCCAGCAGTTTAGTAGGGACTGAAGCTTTCTTT
abundance: -; v_gene: TRBV9; d_gene: TRBD2; j_gene: TRBJ2-2; CDR3aa: CASSVNGRGTGELFF; CDR3nt: TGTGCCAGCAGCGTTAACGGGCGGGGGACCGGGGAGCTGTTTTTT
abundance: -; v_gene: TRBV11-2; d_gene: TRBD2; j_gene: TRBJ2-5; CDR3aa: CASSPFKSTSVQETQYF; CDR3nt: TGTGCCAGCAGCCCCTTTAAGTCCACTAGCGTCCAAGAGACCCAGTACTTC
abundance: -; v_gene: TRBV7-9; d_gene: -; j_gene: TRBJ2-7; CDR3aa: CASSPPANYEQYF; CDR3nt: TGTGCCAGCAGTCCCCCCGCCAACTACGAGCAGTACTTC
abundance: -; v_gene: TRBV4-1; d_gene: -; j_gene: TRBJ2-2; CDR3aa: CASSQEFAANTGELFF; CDR3nt: TGCGCCAGCAGCCAAGAATTCGCGGCGAACACCGGGGAGCTGTTTTTT
abundance: -; v_gene: TRBV18; d_gene: -; j_gene: TRBJ2-7; CDR3aa: CASSPSIHAYEQYF; CDR3nt: TGTGCCAGCTCACCATCAATACACGCCTACGAGCAGTACTTC
abundance: -; v_gene: TRBV28; d_gene: -; j_gene: TRBJ2-7; CDR3aa: CASSFLFNSKASSYEQYF; CDR3nt: TGTGCCAGCAGTTTCCTATTCAATTCGAAAGCAAGCTCCTACGAGCAGTACTTC
abundance: -; v_gene: TRBV15; d_gene: -; j_gene: TRBJ2-7; CDR3aa: CATSVRIAYEQYF; CDR3nt: TGTGCCACCAGCGTGCGAATTGCCTACGAGCAGTACTTC
abundance: once; v_gene: TRBV19; d_gene: TRBD2; j_gene: TRBJ2-3; CDR3aa: CASSLREAGTDTQYF; CDR3nt: TGTGCCAGTAGTTTGCGGGAGGCGGGCACAGATACGCAGTATTTT
abundance: -; v_gene: TRBV9; d_gene: TRBD1; j_gene: TRBJ2-5; CDR3aa: CASSVGGGGETQYF; CDR3nt: TGTGCCAGCAGCGTAGGAGGGGGCGGAGAGACCCAGTACTTC
abundance: -; v_gene: TRBV6-5; d_gene: TRBD2; j_gene: TRBJ2-2; CDR3aa: CASSYRAGAGGELFF; CDR3nt: TGTGCCAGCAGTTACAGGGCGGGAGCGGGCGGGGAGCTGTTTTTT
abundance: -; v_gene: TRBV4-2; d_gene: -; j_gene: TRBJ2-7; CDR3aa: CASSQGSRLGAGEQYF; CDR3nt: TGTGCCAGCAGCCAAGGTTCACGTTTGGGGGCAGGGGAGCAGTACTTC
abundance: once; v_gene: TRBV5-6; d_gene: TRBD1; j_gene: TRBJ1-3; CDR3aa: CASSWGWTGKLGNTIYF; CDR3nt: TGTGCCAGCAGCTGGGGATGGACAGGGAAGCTTGGAAACACCATATATTTT
abundance: -; v_gene: TRBV19; d_gene: -; j_gene: TRBJ2-5; CDR3aa: CASSLAGAHLETQYF; CDR3nt: TGTGCCAGTAGCCTGGCAGGGGCCCACTTGGAGACCCAGTACTTC
abundance: -; v_gene: TRBV28; d_gene: -; j_gene: TRBJ1-2; CDR3aa: CASNISPGVKGYTF; CDR3nt: TGTGCCAGCAACATTAGTCCAGGAGTAAAAGGCTACACCTTC
abundance: -; v_gene: TRBV29-1; d_gene: TRBD1; j_gene: TRBJ1-2; CDR3aa: CSVDIRDRRPYGYTF; CDR3nt: TGCAGCGTTGACATCCGGGACAGGAGGCCCTATGGCTACACCTTC
abundance: -; v_gene: TRBV28; d_gene: -; j_gene: TRBJ2-3; CDR3aa: CASSLWQGWENTQYF; CDR3nt: TGTGCCAGCAGTTTATGGCAGGGCTGGGAAAATACGCAGTATTTT
abundance: -; v_gene: TRBV4-1; d_gene: -; j_gene: TRBJ2-1; CDR3aa: CASSPIGGKAVHEQFF; CDR3nt: TGCGCCAGCAGCCCCATCGGCGGGAAAGCCGTCCATGAGCAGTTCTTC
abundance: -; v_gene: TRBV5-6; d_gene: -; j_gene: TRBJ1-5; CDR3aa: CASSLGVGQGGQPQHF; CDR3nt: TGTGCCAGCAGCTTGGGGGTAGGGCAGGGCGGACAGCCCCAGCATTTT
abundance: -; v_gene: TRBV27; d_gene: TRBD2; j_gene: TRBJ2-4; CDR3aa: CASIFSGRAKNIQYF; CDR3nt: TGTGCCAGCATCTTTAGCGGGAGAGCCAAAAACATTCAGTACTTC
abundance: -; v_gene: TRBV5-6; d_gene: -; j_gene: TRBJ1-1; CDR3aa: CASSLVSGTEAFF; CDR3nt: TGTGCCAGCAGCTTGGTATCGGGGACTGAAGCTTTCTTT